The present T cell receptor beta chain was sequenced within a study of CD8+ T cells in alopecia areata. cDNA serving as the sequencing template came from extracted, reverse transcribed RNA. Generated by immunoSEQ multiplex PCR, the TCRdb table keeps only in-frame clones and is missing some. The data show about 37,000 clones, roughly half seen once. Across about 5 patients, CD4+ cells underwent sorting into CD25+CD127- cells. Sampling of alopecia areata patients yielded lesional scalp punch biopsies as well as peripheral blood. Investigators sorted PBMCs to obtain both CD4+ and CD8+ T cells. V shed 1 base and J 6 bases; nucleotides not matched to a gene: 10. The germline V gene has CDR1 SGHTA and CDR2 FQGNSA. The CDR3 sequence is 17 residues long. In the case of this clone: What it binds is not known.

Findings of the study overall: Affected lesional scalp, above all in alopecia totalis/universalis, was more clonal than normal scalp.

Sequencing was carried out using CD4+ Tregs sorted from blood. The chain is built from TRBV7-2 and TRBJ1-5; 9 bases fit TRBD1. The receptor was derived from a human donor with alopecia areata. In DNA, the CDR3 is TGTGCCAGCAGCTTAGTAGTCTTAACGACAGGGGGTCAGCCCCAGCATTTT. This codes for CASSLVVLTTGGQPQHF.